These T cell receptor beta chains were read from a single sample in a study of Graves' ophthalmopathy and Graves' hyperthyroidism. TCRdb ran MiXCR on the multiplex PCR reads and lists one entry per CDR3 protein. The repertoire includes around 520,000 distinct CDR3 sequences, just under 40% of them detected once, and about 4% sits in the top ten. Sequenced sample: peripheral blood or thyroid tissue (not recorded which). The origin of the receptors is an adult man with Graves' hyperthyroidism. The CDR3 runs from the conserved cysteine through the conserved F or W. Fields, in order: J gene, clone size, D gene, V gene, CDR3 DNA, CDR3 protein. D genes are given only for firm matches. Some rows mark clone size as missing; the rest say once, few, many or name a class of expanded clone.

>TRBJ2-2|many|-|TRBV20-1
TGCAGTGCTAGTATTAGCGCAACCGGGGAGCTGTTTTTT
CSASISATGELFF
>TRBJ1-2|-|TRBD1|TRBV6-5
TGTGCCAGCAGTTACTCGACAGGGACTGGCTACACCTTC
CASSYSTGTGYTF
>TRBJ2-7|many|-|TRBV10-3
TGTGCCATCACCCGGGCGGGAACGTCGGATGAGCAGTACTTC
CAITRAGTSDEQYF
>TRBJ1-5|many|-|TRBV12-3/TRBV12-4
TGTGCCAGCAGTTTCGGATATAGCAATCAGCCCCAGCATTTT
CASSFGYSNQPQHF
>TRBJ2-2|-|-|TRBV7-2
TGTGCCAGCAGCGGGGCGGGGACTAACACCGGGGAGCTGTTTTTT
CASSGAGTNTGELFF
>TRBJ1-5|many|TRBD1|TRBV18
TGTGCCAGCGCGGACAGGGCACCCAATCAGCCCCAGCATTTT
CASADRAPNQPQHF
>TRBJ1-1|-|TRBD1|TRBV6-5
TGTGCCAGCAGCCCCGGACAGGGATCTGTGAGCACTGAAGCTTTCTTT
CASSPGQGSVSTEAFF
>TRBJ2-7|few|TRBD2|TRBV7-6
TGTACCAGCAGCTTAGATAGCGGGAGAGGATACGAGCAGTACTTC
CTSSLDSGRGYEQYF
>TRBJ2-6|-|-|TRBV3-1
TGTGCCAGCAGCTACCGGGAGACCAACGTCCTGACTTTC
CASSYRETNVLTF
>TRBJ1-1|many|-|TRBV4-1
TGCGCCAGCAGCCAAGAGCCGGGGCTGACTGAAGCTTTCTTT
CASSQEPGLTEAFF
>TRBJ1-6|-|-|TRBV7-8
TGTGCCAGCAGCTTAACCGAGAGCTCCTATAATTCACCCCTCCACTTT
CASSLTESSYNSPLHF
>TRBJ1-1|-|-|TRBV28
TGTGCCAGCAGTTTTGGGACGGGGGACACTGAAGCTTTCTTT
CASSFGTGDTEAFF
>TRBJ1-1|few|-|TRBV3-1
TGTGCCAGCAGCCAAGAACGGGGGGTAGACACTGAAGCTTTCTTT
CASSQERGVDTEAFF
>TRBJ2-7|-|TRBD2|TRBV12-3/TRBV12-4
TGTGCCAGCAGGGCTACTAGCGGGAGAACAGATACGCAGTACTTC
CASRATSGRTDTQYF
>TRBJ2-6|-|-|TRBV2
TGTGCCAGCAGTGAACAGCTAGCTAACGTCCTGACTTTC
CASSEQLANVLTF
>TRBJ1-2|-|TRBD1|TRBV29-1
TGCAGCGTCGCCAGGGGGGATAACTATGGCTACACCTTC
CSVARGDNYGYTF
>TRBJ1-2|many|-|TRBV12-3/TRBV12-4
TGTGCCAGCAGTTTGCAGGGTGCCTATGGCTACACCTTC
CASSLQGAYGYTF
>TRBJ1-1|-|-|TRBV6-5
TGTGCCAGCAGTTTACGTTCCGGGGGGCGAAACACTGAAGCTTTCTTT
CASSLRSGGRNTEAFF
>TRBJ2-1|-|TRBD2|TRBV7-9
TGTGCCAGCAGCTTTGAGCGGGAGGTCGGTGAGCAGTTCTTC
CASSFEREVGEQFF
>TRBJ1-2|many|-|TRBV4-2
TGTGCCAGCAGCCAAGCTCTGGTTCCAGGGATTGGTTATGGCTACACCTTC
CASSQALVPGIGYGYTF
>TRBJ1-2|-|-|TRBV29-1
TGCAGCGCCCCAAGGGAGGACGGCTACACCTTC
CSAPREDGYTF
>TRBJ1-2|many|-|TRBV12-3/TRBV12-4
TGTGCCAGCATTCGACGGGGCGAGGACTACACCTTC
CASIRRGEDYTF
>TRBJ2-3|few|-|TRBV29-1
TGCAGCGTTGTTCCCGGGTCCACAGATACGCAGTATTTT
CSVVPGSTDTQYF
>TRBJ2-5|-|TRBD1|TRBV6-5
TGTGCCAGCAGCCCCGACAGGGGGCGCGGTGAGACCCGGTACTTC
CASSPDRGRGETRYF
>TRBJ2-1|-|-|TRBV29-1
TGCAGTGCTGGGGTCGATGAGCAGTTCTTC
CSAGVDEQFF
>TRBJ2-3|-|-|TRBV6-6
TGTGCCAGCAGTGAAATCCGGGATGGCACAGATACGCAGTATTTT
CASSEIRDGTDTQYF
>TRBJ2-5|-|TRBD2|TRBV20-1
TGCAGTGCGACGTCCGGGACTAGCGGGGAGCGGGAGACCCAGTACTTC
CSATSGTSGERETQYF
>TRBJ2-7|-|-|TRBV9
TGTGCCAGCAGCGCGTTAGGGGGGGGAGACGAGCAGTACTTC
CASSALGGGDEQYF
>TRBJ2-6|few|TRBD1|TRBV12-3/TRBV12-4
TGTGCCAGCAGACCCGACAGGGGGCTCTCTGGGGCCAACGTCCTGACTTTC
CASRPDRGLSGANVLTF